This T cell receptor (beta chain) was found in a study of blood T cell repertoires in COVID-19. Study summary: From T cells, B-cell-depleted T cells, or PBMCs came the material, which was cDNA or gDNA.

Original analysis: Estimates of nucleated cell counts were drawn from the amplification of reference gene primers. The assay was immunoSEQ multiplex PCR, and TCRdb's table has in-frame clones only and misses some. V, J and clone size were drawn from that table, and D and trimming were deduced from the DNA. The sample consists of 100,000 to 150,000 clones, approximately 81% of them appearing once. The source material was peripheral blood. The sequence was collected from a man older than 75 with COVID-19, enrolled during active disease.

CDR3 region: CASSPTSDRADEQFF. CDR3 nucleotides: TGTGCCAGCAGCCCGACTAGCGATCGGGCCGATGAGCAGTTCTTC. The chain joins TRBV11-1 to TRBJ2-1, with 8 bases fitting TRBD2. J was trimmed by 8 bases and V by 5 bases; bases with no gene match: 11. The CDR3 runs to 15 residues. The germline V gene has CDR1 SGHAT and CDR2 FQDESV (reference sequence).